Shown below are 10 T cell receptor beta chains from a single sample sequenced in a study of blood T cell repertoires in COVID-19. Repertoires were generated with immunoSEQ multiplex PCR, while TCRdb's copy carries only in-frame clones and drops some. The profile covers about 150,000 clones, with about 82% appearing a single time and about 7.3% taken by the ten largest. What was sequenced was peripheral blood. Receptor source: a middle-aged man with active or convalescent COVID-19.

The V and J genes are TRBV6-1 and TRBJ1-2; D call uncertain. The V gene's germline CDR1 is MNHNS and CDR2 SASEGT. CDR3 length: 13 residues. V lost 1 base and J 0 bases, leaving 3 bases between the germline ends. As DNA, the CDR3 is TGTGCCAGCAGTGAAGTCTCTAACTATGGCTACACCTTC. Protein product: CASSEVSNYGYTF.

As concerns this clone: This CDR3 is also generated by other DNA sequences in the sample. The chain joins TRBV19 to TRBJ1-5, with 9 bases aligning to TRBD1. The junction had 6 bases not matched to a gene; V was cut back by 3 bases and J by 6 bases. This CDR3 has 15 residues. Germline V gives CDR1 LNHDA, CDR2 SQIVND (reference sequence). CDR3 protein: CASSIRQGEGQPQHF. Written as DNA, the CDR3 is TGTGCCAGTAGTATTCGACAGGGGGAGGGTCAGCCCCAGCATTTT.

In its sample, this clone was seen once. The chain has TRBV6-1 and TRBJ2-2; D is possibly TRBD1 (5 bases). Between the trimmed V and J ends, which lost 0 bases and 5 bases, there was a span of 7 bases. Germline CDR1 is MNHNS and CDR2 is SASEGT. The CDR3 spans 14 residues. CDR3 sequence (DNA): TGTGCCAGCAGTGAAGCCAGGGTAACCGGGGAGCTGTTTTTT. Translating it yields CASSEARVTGELFF.

V is TRBV5-1 and J is TRBJ2-1, with 10 bases matching TRBD2. Trimming cost V 0 bases and J 8 bases; bases outside gene matches: 5. The germline gives CDR1 SGHRS, CDR2 YFSETQ. The CDR3 loop spans 15 amino acids. The CDR3 here is CASSLEASGGYEQFF. The DNA of the CDR3 is TGCGCCAGCAGCTTGGAGGCTAGCGGGGGCTATGAGCAGTTCTTC.

This clone came up once. The chain recombines TRBV1 with TRBJ2-5; the table names TRBD1, a call not compared with the DNA. TRBV1 is classified as a pseudogene. CDR3 size: 14 residues. DNA of the CDR3: TGCACCAGCAGCCACCGGGACAGGGGAGAGACCCAGTACTTC. As protein: CTSSHRDRGETQYF.

This chain connects TRBV11-3 to TRBJ2-7; TRBD2 agrees at 12 bases. Germline values: CDR1 SGHNT, CDR2 YENEEA. CDR3 length equals 16 residues. Trimming cost V 4 bases and J 3 bases; bases outside gene matches: 7. The CDR3, as DNA: TGTGCCAGCAGCTCCCGACTAGCGGGAGATGTCTACGAGCAGTACTTC. As protein: CASSSRLAGDVYEQYF. Supplemented by reference TRBV11-3 and TRBJ2-7, the full variable domain reads EAGVVQSPRYKIIEKKQPVAFWCNPISGHNTLYWYLQNLGQGPELLIRYENEEAVDDSQLPKDRFSAERLKGVDSTLKIQPAELGDSAVYLCASSSRLAGDVYEQYFGPGTRLTVT.

The chain recombines TRBV28 with TRBJ2-7; perhaps TRBD1 as D (6 bases). Trimming took 6 bases from V and 0 from J, leaving 9 bases between them. Germline CDR1 MDHEN, CDR2 SYDVKM. CDR3 length: 13 amino acids. This chain's CDR3 is CASRGHSSYEQYF. DNA of the CDR3: TGTGCCAGCAGGGGACATAGCTCCTACGAGCAGTACTTC.

There are a few counts of this clone. The chain employs TRBV12-5 and TRBJ1-5; no clear D gene. CDR1 and CDR2 from the germline V gene are LGHNT and FRNRAP. This CDR3 contains 18 residues. The V end lost 3 bases, the J end lost 0 bases, and 18 bases lay between the germline ends. CDR3 nucleotide sequence: TGTGCTAGTGGTTTTGAGTCTCGGTCGGTAAATAGCAATCAGCCCCAGCATTTT. Its protein is CASGFESRSVNSNQPQHF.

The chain recombines TRBV25-1 with TRBJ2-3, with a tentative D call TRBD2 (6 bases). CDR3 length equals 16 residues. From germline, CDR1 is MGHDK and CDR2 SYGVNS. Trimming pared 5 bases from V and 0 bases from J, leaving 15 bases between. The CDR3 sequence is CASSHPQRVSTDTQYF. The CDR3 nucleotides read TGTGCCAGCAGTCACCCACAGCGGGTTAGCACAGATACGCAGTATTTT.

This rearrangement joins TRBV4-3 to TRBJ1-1; 7 nucleotides line up with TRBD1. Germline loops: CDR1 LGHNA, CDR2 YSLEER. The junction had 11 bases not matched to a gene; V was cut back by 4 bases and J by 0 bases. The CDR3 consists of 17 residues. The CDR3 nucleotides are TGCGCCAGCAGCCCAGGAGATACGGGACAGATGAACACTGAAGCTTTCTTT. Encoded protein: CASSPGDTGQMNTEAFF.